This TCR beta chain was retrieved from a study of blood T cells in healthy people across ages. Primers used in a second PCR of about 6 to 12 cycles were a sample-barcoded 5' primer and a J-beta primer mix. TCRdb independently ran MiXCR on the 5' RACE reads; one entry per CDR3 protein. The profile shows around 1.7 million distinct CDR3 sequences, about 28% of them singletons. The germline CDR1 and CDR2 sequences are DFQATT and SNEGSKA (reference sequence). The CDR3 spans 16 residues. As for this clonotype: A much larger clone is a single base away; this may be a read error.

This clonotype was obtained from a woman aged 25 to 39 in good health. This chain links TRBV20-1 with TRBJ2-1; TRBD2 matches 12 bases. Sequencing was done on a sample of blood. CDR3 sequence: CSASLLAGGSYDEQFF. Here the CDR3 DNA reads TGCAGTGCTAGTCTCCTAGCGGGAGGGTCCTACGATGAGCAGTTCTTC.